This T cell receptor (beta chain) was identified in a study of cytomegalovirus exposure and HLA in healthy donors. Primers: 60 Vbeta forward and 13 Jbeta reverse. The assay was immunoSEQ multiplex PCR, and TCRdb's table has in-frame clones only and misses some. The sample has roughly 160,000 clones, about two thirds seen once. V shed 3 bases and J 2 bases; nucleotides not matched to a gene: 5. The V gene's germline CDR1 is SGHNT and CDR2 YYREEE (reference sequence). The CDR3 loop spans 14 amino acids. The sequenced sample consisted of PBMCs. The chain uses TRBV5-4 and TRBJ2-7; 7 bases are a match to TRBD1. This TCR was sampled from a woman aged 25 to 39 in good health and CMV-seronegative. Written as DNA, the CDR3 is TGTGCCAGCAGCTCCCGGGACAGTGCCTACGAGCAGTACTTC. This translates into CASSSRDSAYEQYF.